Listed here are 26 T cell receptor beta chains from one sample, sequenced in a study of CD8 T cells in Susac syndrome. Reverse transcription of roughly 0.5 to 1 ug RNA was performed with random hexamers. TCRdb re-derived calls from the immunoSEQ multiplex PCR reads in MiXCR, one entry per CDR3 protein. The sample lists some 140,000 distinct CDR3 sequences; around 86% were seen once. The sequenced sample was CD8+ T cells from PBMCs. These receptors all come from a human donor with multiple sclerosis.

For this clonotype: At one of its ends the junction is not consistent with the germline gene, which may arise from a read error. The chain has TRBV5-5 and TRBJ1-1; a possible D gene is TRBD1 (5 bases). In germline, CDR1 is SGHKS, CDR2 YYEKEE (reference sequence). CDR3 size: 14 residues. CDR3 sequence reads: CASTLGPRVTEAFF. CDR3 coding DNA: TGTGCCAGCACCTTGGGACCAAGAGTCACTGAAGCTTTCTTT.

This chain joins TRBV27 and TRBJ2-1; 7 positions agree with TRBD1. The CDR3 is 15 amino acids. The ends lost 8 bases at V and 7 bases at J; junction bases unmatched: 14. Germline-derived CDR1 and CDR2 are MNHEY and SMNVEV (reference sequence). The CDR3 DNA reads TGTGCCAGCGTAAAAACAGGGGAAGAAAGAAATGAGCAGTTCTTC. Its translation: CASVKTGEERNEQFF.

This chain joins TRBV12-3 or TRBV12-4 and TRBJ1-1, with D uncertain. This CDR3 is built from 13 residues. V was shortened by 1 base and J by 8 bases, with 11 bases between the two germline ends. Here the CDR3 DNA reads TGTGCCAGCAGTTTAGGTAAGGCTGACGAAGCTTTCTTT. It translates to CASSLGKADEAFF.

The chain uses TRBV9 and TRBJ2-3; D may be TRBD1 or TRBD2 (6 bases each). The germline V gene encodes CDR1 SGDLS and CDR2 YYNGEE. This CDR3 spans 17 amino acids. V was pared by 0 bases and J by 6 bases, with 20 bases between. CDR3 bases: TGTGCCAGCAGCGTAGAGTCGCCGGGGGCGGAGGGGGATACGCAGTATTTT. Its translation is CASSVESPGAEGDTQYF.

V and J are TRBV9 and TRBJ1-1; 7 bases agree with TRBD1. The length of the CDR3 is 15 residues. Germline assignment: CDR1 SGDLS and CDR2 YYNGEE. Trimming took 3 bases from V and 1 from J; bases not matched to a gene: 6. The CDR3 loop is CASSENRQGNTEAFF. CDR3 in DNA: TGTGCCAGCAGCGAAAACCGACAGGGGAACACTGAAGCTTTCTTT.

This clonotype was observed a single time. This chain joins TRBV28 and TRBJ2-5; TRBD1 might be the D (6 bases). CDR3 size: 14 residues. V was pared by 5 bases and J by 9 bases, with 19 bases between. In germline, CDR1 is MDHEN, CDR2 SYDVKM. As DNA, the CDR3 is TGTGCCAGCAGTCACAGGACAGCAGTATGGGCCCAGTACTTC. Translating gives CASSHRTAVWAQYF.

The chain couples TRBV6-5 to TRBJ2-5, with D possibly matching TRBD1 (6 bases). This CDR3 has 17 amino acids. V gave up 3 bases and J gave up 3 bases, with 20 bases separating them. In germline, CDR1 is MNHEY, CDR2 SVGAGI. Here the CDR3 DNA reads TGTGCCAGCAGTTATACTACCGGGACAAATTTAGAAGAGACCCAGTACTTC. It yields the protein CASSYTTGTNLEETQYF.

This chain links TRBV4-1 with TRBJ1-6; D unclear. Per germline, CDR1 MGHRA and CDR2 YSYEKL. V dropped 0 bases and J dropped 10 bases, with 16 bases sitting between them. This CDR3 has 16 residues. The CDR3 coding sequence is TGCGCCAGCAGCCAAGATGCAAGAGAGAGTGGCTCACCCCTCCACTTT. Translation gives CASSQDARESGSPLHF.

In the case of this clonotype: Since no conserved phenylalanine or tryptophan closes the CDR3, a read error is the likely cause. The CDR3 sequence: CASSPGGSEAFL. The CDR3 bases are TGTGCCAGCAGCCCCGGGGGCTCTGAAGCTTTCCTT. The chain combines TRBV12-3 or TRBV12-4 with TRBJ1-1, with D perhaps matching TRBD1 (6 bases). Trimming shortened V by 6 bases and J by 6 bases, and 11 bases separated the two germline ends. The CDR3 spans 12 residues.

This chain joins TRBV6-1 and TRBJ2-3; TRBD1 might be the D (5 bases). CDR3 length equals 13 residues. Germline V gene data show CDR1 as MNHNS and CDR2 as SASEGT. V lost 10 bases and J 2 bases, leaving 13 bases between the germline ends. CDR3 loop: CATYWGLTDTQYF. The CDR3 nucleotides read TGTGCCACCTACTGGGGCCTCACAGATACGCAGTATTTT.

CDR3 sequence (DNA): TGTGCCAGCACCAGAACCGGGGCAGCAAATCAGCCCCAGCATTTT. Translating it yields CASTRTGAANQPQHF. The chain joins TRBV2 to TRBJ1-5; possible D gene TRBD1, 5 bases. CDR1 is SNHLY and CDR2 is FYNNEI in the germline V gene. CDR3 length: 15 residues. V shed 7 bases and J shed 4 bases, with 17 bases lying between them. Full variable domain (outside the CDR3, taken from reference TRBV2 and TRBJ1-5): EPEVTQTPSHQVTQMGQEVILRCVPISNHLYFYWYRQILGQKVEFLVSFYNNEISEKSEIFDDQFSVERPDGSNFTLKIRSTKLEDSAMYFCASTRTGAANQPQHFGDGTRLSIL.

This clonotype was counted once. The chain links TRBV7-6 to TRBJ2-1; no reliable D call. Deletions cut 2 bases from V and 6 bases from J, with 8 bases between. The germline V gene has CDR1 SGHVS and CDR2 FNYEAQ. CDR3 size: 13 residues. The CDR3 DNA reads TGTGCCAGCAGCTTATTCCACGGCAATGAGCAGTTCTTC. It translates to CASSLFHGNEQFF.

The rearrangement links TRBV27 to TRBJ2-3, with TRBD2 matching 10 bases. The CDR3 has 15 residues. Germline V lookup: CDR1 MNHEY, CDR2 SMNVEV (reference sequence). Trimming cost V 6 bases and J 1 base; bases outside gene matches: 4. In nucleotides, the CDR3 is TGTGCCAGCAGATTAGCGGGGGGCCGCACAGATACGCAGTATTTT. This codes for CASRLAGGRTDTQYF.

The chain uses TRBV3-1 and TRBJ2-7; 7 bases line up with TRBD2. This CDR3 has 15 amino acids. CDR1 is LGHDT and CDR2 is YNNKEL in the germline V gene (reference sequence). The trim removed 4 bases at V and 5 bases at J, leaving 11 bases unmatched. The CDR3 DNA reads TGTGCCAGCAGCCCGTCCCTTGGCGGGAGAGACGAGCAGTACGTC. This gives the protein CASSPSLGGRDEQYV.

This sequence joins TRBV19 and TRBJ1-1; TRBD1 might be the D (5 bases). The germline V gene encodes CDR1 LNHDA and CDR2 SQIVND (reference sequence). The CDR3 sequence is 15 residues long. Trimming removed 3 bases from V and 4 bases from J, with 15 bases in between. This chain's CDR3 is CASSISPGRGTEAFF. The CDR3 DNA sequence: TGTGCCAGTAGTATTAGCCCGGGAAGGGGCACTGAAGCTTTCTTT.

As regards this clonotype: An end of the junction differs from the germline gene, which may be a read error. This rearrangement joins TRBV6-1 to TRBJ2-1; TRBD2 might be the D (6 bases). The CDR3 is made up of 15 amino acids. In germline, CDR1 is MNHNS, CDR2 SASEGT. The CDR3 DNA reads as TGTGCCGGCAGTGAAGGGGACTGGTCCTACAATGAGCAGTTCTTC. Protein: CAGSEGDWSYNEQFF.

The chain joins TRBV10-2 to TRBJ2-1; D is undetermined. The V gene lost 4 bases and the J gene lost 12 bases, with 13 bases spanning the gap. This CDR3 has 12 amino acids. Germline V lookup: CDR1 WSHSY, CDR2 SAAADI. In nucleotides, the CDR3 is TGCGCCAGCAGTGCTACCCTGTGGCCGCAGTTCTTC. Encoded protein: CASSATLWPQFF.

This clonotype turned up a few times. The chain uses TRBV20-1 and TRBJ1-5, with a tentative D call TRBD1 (6 bases). Per germline, CDR1 DFQATT and CDR2 SNEGSKA (reference sequence). The ends were cut back, 6 bases at V and 3 bases at J, with 15 bases in the middle. CDR3 size: 14 residues. The DNA of the CDR3 is TGCAGTGCCGGTCAGGGGATGTCCAATCAGCCCCAGCATTTT. It translates to CSAGQGMSNQPQHF.

The chain recombines TRBV4-1 with TRBJ1-4; TRBD1 aligns across 9 bases. V was clipped by 3 bases and J by 7 bases; unmatched bases: 6. CDR3 length: 15 residues. Germline assignment: CDR1 MGHRA and CDR2 YSYEKL. The CDR3 DNA follows: TGCGCCAGCAGCCAGAGGACAGGGGAAGGTGAAAAACTGTTTTTT. Encoded protein: CASSQRTGEGEKLFF.

The V gene is TRBV6-2 or TRBV6-3, the J gene TRBJ1-2; D not certain. This CDR3 comprises 14 residues. The germline gives CDR1 MNHEY, CDR2 SVGEGT. The germline V and J ends were trimmed by 6 bases and 2 bases, with 13 bases remaining between them. The CDR3 DNA is TGTGCCAGCAGCCAGCCGAGGTTGAACTATGGCTACACCTTC. Its translation is CASSQPRLNYGYTF.

The chain links TRBV12-3 or TRBV12-4 to TRBJ2-2; TRBD1 is a possible D gene (5 bases). CDR3 length: 15 residues. The V end was cut by 7 bases, the J end by 2 bases, with 14 bases between. This CDR3 is CASKPRTFNTGELFF. CDR3 bases: TGTGCCAGCAAGCCTCGGACATTTAACACCGGGGAGCTGTTTTTT.

The genes are TRBV6-5 and TRBJ1-5; D might be TRBD1 (5 bases). V was clipped by 2 bases and J by 0 bases, with 17 bases between them. The CDR3 extends over 18 amino acids. CDR1 and CDR2 from the germline V gene are MNHEY and SVGAGI. CDR3 in amino acids: CASSYPLGGVNSNQPQHF. As DNA, the CDR3 is TGTGCCAGCAGTTACCCTCTCGGGGGGGTAAATAGCAATCAGCCCCAGCATTTT.

J is TRBJ2-1 and V is TRBV10-3; D remains unclear. Between the trimmed V and J ends, which lost 2 bases and 3 bases, there was a span of 2 bases. Germline V gene data show CDR1 as ENHRY and CDR2 as SYGVKD. The CDR3 contains 12 residues. The CDR3: CAISEIYNEQFF. The DNA for the CDR3 is TGTGCCATCAGTGAGATCTACAATGAGCAGTTCTTC.

The chain combines TRBV27 with TRBJ2-2; D remains ambiguous. The length of the CDR3 is 14 residues. The V gene lost 2 bases and the J gene lost 8 bases, with 12 bases spanning the gap. Germline assignment: CDR1 MNHEY and CDR2 SMNVEV (reference sequence). The CDR3 bases are TGTGCCAGCAGTTTAGGGCCCTTGAGGGGGGAGCTGTTTTTT. Translated: CASSLGPLRGELFF.

The chain uses TRBV19 and TRBJ1-2, with 7 positions matching TRBD1. V dropped 2 bases and J dropped 2; count of bases not matched to a gene: 5. Per the germline V gene, CDR1 is LNHDA and CDR2 is SQIVND (reference sequence). This CDR3 is built from 15 residues. CDR3: CASSINTGDNYGYTF. CDR3 nucleotide sequence: TGTGCCAGTAGTATAAATACAGGGGACAACTATGGCTACACCTTC.

The J gene is TRBJ2-3, the V gene TRBV6-1, with D perhaps TRBD1 (5 bases). The CDR3 has 16 residues. The V gene lost 4 bases and the J gene lost 4 bases, with 18 bases spanning the gap. The V gene's germline CDR1 is MNHNS and CDR2 SASEGT. The CDR3 spells CASSGLAGRGADTQYF. CDR3 DNA: TGTGCCAGCAGTGGTCTTGCAGGGCGAGGTGCAGATACGCAGTATTTT.